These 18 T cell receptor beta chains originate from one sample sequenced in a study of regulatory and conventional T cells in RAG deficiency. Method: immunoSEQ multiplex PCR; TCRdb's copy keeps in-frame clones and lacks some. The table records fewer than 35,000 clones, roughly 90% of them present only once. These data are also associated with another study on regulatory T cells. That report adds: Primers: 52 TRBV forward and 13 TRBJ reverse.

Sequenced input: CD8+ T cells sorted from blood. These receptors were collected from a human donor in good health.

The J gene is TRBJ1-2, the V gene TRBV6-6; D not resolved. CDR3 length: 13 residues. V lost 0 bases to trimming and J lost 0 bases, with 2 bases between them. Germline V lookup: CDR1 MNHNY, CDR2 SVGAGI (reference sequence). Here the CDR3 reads CASSYSTNYGYTF. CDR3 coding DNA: TGTGCCAGCAGTTACTCGACTAACTATGGCTACACCTTC.

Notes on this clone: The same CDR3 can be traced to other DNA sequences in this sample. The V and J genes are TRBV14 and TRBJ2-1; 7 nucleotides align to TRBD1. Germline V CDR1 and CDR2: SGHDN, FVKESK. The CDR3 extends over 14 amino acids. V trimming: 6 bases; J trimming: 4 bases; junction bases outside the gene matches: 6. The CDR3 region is CASSGDSVYNEQFF. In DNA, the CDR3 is TGTGCCAGCAGTGGGGACAGCGTTTACAATGAGCAGTTCTTC.

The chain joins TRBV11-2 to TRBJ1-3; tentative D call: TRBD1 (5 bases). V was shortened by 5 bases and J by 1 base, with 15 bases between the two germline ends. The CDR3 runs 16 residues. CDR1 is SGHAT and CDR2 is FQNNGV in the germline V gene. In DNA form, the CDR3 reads TGTGCCAGCAGCCTACAGTCCCCAGGGTCTGGAAACACCATATATTTT. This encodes CASSLQSPGSGNTIYF.

The CDR3 spells CASSFGAYTDTQYF. The CDR3 DNA follows: TGCGCCAGCAGCTTTGGGGCTTACACAGATACGCAGTATTTT. This rearrangement joins TRBV5-1 to TRBJ2-3; TRBD1 is a possible D gene (5 bases). The CDR3 is 14 residues long. Trimming removed 2 bases from V and 2 bases from J, with 9 bases in between. The germline gives CDR1 SGHRS, CDR2 YFSETQ. The full variable domain, its missing parts supplied by reference TRBV5-1 and TRBJ2-3, is KAGVTQTPRYLIKTRGQQVTLSCSPISGHRSVSWYQQTPGQGLQFLFEYFSETQRNKGNFPGRFSGRQFSNSRSEMNVSTLELGDSALYLCASSFGAYTDTQYFGPGTRLTVL.

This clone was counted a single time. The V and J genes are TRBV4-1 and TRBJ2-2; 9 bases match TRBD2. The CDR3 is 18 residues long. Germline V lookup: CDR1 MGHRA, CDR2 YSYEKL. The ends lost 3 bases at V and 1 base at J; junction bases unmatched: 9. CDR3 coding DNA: TGCGCCAGCAGCCACCACCCTAGCGGGGTCCTGAACACCGGGGAGCTGTTTTTT. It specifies CASSHHPSGVLNTGELFF.

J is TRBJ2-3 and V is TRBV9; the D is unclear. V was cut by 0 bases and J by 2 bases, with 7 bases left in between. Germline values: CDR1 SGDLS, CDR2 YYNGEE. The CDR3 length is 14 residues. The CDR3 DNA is TGTGCCAGCAGCGTAGCTGGAATCACAGATACGCAGTATTTT. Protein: CASSVAGITDTQYF.

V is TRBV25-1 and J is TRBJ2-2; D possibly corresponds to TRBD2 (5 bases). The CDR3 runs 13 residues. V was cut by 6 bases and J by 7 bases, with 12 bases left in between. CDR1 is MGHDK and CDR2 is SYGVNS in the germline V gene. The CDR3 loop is CASSHSTSGELFF. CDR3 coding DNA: TGTGCCAGCAGCCACTCTACTAGCGGGGAGCTGTTTTTT.

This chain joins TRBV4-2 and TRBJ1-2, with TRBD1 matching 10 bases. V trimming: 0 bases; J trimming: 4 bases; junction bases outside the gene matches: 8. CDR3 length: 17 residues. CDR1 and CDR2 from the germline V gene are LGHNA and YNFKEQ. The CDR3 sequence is CASSQDVGQGVAYGYTF. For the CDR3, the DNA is TGTGCCAGCAGCCAAGATGTTGGACAGGGGGTAGCCTATGGCTACACCTTC.

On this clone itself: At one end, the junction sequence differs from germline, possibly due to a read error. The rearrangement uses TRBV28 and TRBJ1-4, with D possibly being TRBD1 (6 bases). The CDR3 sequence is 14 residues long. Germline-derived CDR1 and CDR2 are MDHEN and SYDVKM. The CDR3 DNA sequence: TGTGCCAGCAGTCCAGGGGCGAGTCTCGAAAAACTGCTTTTT. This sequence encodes CASSPGASLEKLLF.

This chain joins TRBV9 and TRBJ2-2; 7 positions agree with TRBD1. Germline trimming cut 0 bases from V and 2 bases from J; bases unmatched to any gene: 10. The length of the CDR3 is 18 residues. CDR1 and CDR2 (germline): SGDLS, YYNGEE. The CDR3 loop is CASSVATGRGLNTGELFF. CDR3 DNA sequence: TGTGCCAGCAGCGTAGCTACGGGTAGGGGGCTTAACACCGGGGAGCTGTTTTTT.

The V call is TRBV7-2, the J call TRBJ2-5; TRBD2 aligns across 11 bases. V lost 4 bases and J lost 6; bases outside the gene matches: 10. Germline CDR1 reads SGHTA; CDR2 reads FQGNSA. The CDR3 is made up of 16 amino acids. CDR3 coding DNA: TGTGCCAGCAGCTACTACACTAGCGGGAGAACTAAGACCCAGTACTTC. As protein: CASSYYTSGRTKTQYF.

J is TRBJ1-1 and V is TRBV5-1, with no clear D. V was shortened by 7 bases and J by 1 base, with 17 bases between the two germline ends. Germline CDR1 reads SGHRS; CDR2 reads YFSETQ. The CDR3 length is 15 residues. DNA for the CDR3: TGCGCCAGCCATCACGTGTGGGATCGGAACACTGAAGCTTTCTTT. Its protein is CASHHVWDRNTEAFF.

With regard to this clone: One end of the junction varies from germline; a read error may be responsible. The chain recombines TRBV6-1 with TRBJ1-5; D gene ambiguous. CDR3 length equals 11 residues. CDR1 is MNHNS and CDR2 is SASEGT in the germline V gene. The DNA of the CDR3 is TGTGCCAGCAGCCTGGGCAGGTCCAGGAATTTT. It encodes CASSLGRSRNF.

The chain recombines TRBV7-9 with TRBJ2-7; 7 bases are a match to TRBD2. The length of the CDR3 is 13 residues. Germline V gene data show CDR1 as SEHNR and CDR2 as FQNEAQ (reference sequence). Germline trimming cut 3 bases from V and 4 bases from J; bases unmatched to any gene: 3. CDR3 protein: CASSFLAEYEQYF. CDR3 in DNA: TGTGCCAGCAGCTTTCTAGCGGAGTACGAGCAGTACTTC.

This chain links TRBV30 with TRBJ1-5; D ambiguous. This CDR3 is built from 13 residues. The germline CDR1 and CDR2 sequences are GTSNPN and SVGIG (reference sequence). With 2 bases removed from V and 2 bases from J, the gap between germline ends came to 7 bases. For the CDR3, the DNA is TGTGCCTGGAGTCTTAGGGGCAATCAGCCCCAGCATTTT. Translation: CAWSLRGNQPQHF.

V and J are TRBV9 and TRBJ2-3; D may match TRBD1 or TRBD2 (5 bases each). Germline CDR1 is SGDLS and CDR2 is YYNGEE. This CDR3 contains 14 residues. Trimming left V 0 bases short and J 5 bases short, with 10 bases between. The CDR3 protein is CASSVAPGQDTQYF. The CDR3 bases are TGTGCCAGCAGCGTAGCTCCGGGGCAAGATACGCAGTATTTT.

The CDR3 protein is CASSLVVSPYEQYF. The CDR3 DNA is TGCGCCAGCAGCTTGGTAGTCAGTCCCTACGAGCAGTACTTC. This chain joins TRBV5-1 and TRBJ2-7; no firm D call. The germline gives CDR1 SGHRS, CDR2 YFSETQ. The CDR3 has 14 residues. V lost 0 bases to trimming and J lost 2 bases, with 9 bases between them.

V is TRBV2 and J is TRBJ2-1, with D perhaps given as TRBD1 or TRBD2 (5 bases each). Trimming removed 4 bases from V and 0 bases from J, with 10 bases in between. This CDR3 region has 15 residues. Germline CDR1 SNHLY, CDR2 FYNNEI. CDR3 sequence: CASSGGTRSYNEQFF. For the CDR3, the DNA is TGTGCCAGCAGTGGGGGGACCCGCTCCTACAATGAGCAGTTCTTC. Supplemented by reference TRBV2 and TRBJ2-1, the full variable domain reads EPEVTQTPSHQVTQMGQEVILRCVPISNHLYFYWYRQILGQKVEFLVSFYNNEISEKSEIFDDQFSVERPDGSNFTLKIRSTKLEDSAMYFCASSGGTRSYNEQFFGPGTRLTVL.